The 19 T cell receptor beta chains given below trace back to one sample, sequenced in a study of blood T cell repertoires in COVID-19. Sequenced by immunoSEQ multiplex PCR; TCRdb stores in-frame clones only, minus some. The sample has 200,000 to 250,000 clones; 75% to 90% are singletons. Sequenced: PBMCs or T cells enriched from blood (not recorded which). The receptors were gathered from a man in his forties or fifties who had been exposed to COVID-19.

V gene TRBV9 combines with J gene TRBJ1-6; no reliable D call. This CDR3 is 16 amino acids long. Germline CDR1 SGDLS, CDR2 YYNGEE. The V end was cut by 4 bases, the J end by 4 bases, with 15 bases between. CDR3 bases: TGTGCCAGCAGCCCCGGTCACCCATCTTATAATTCACCCCTCCACTTT. Translating it yields CASSPGHPSYNSPLHF.

The chain is built from TRBV27 and TRBJ1-6; no clear D gene. There are 13 residues in the CDR3. V was trimmed by 5 bases and J by 7 bases, leaving 9 bases between them. The germline V gene encodes CDR1 MNHEY and CDR2 SMNVEV (reference sequence). The CDR3 DNA reads TGTGCCAGCAGTGCCCAAGCGAATTCACCCCTCCACTTT. Its translation: CASSAQANSPLHF.

The V gene is TRBV7-2, the J gene TRBJ2-7, with a possible D match to TRBD1 (5 bases). The CDR3 sequence is 15 residues long. The germline V gene has CDR1 SGHTA and CDR2 FQGNSA. V was clipped by 1 base and J by 2 bases, with 12 bases between them. The CDR3 DNA is TGTGCCAGCAGCTTAGTCTCGCAGGACACCTACGAGCAGTACTTC. This gives the protein CASSLVSQDTYEQYF.

This chain uses TRBV11-3 with TRBJ2-5; 8 positions agree with TRBD1. Per the germline V gene, CDR1 is SGHNT and CDR2 is YENEEA. The CDR3 runs 15 residues. Trimming removed 5 bases from V and 4 bases from J; junction bases left unmatched: 9. CDR3 coding DNA: TGTGCCAGCAGCGCCGACAGGGGCGCGGTAGAGACCCAGTACTTC. Residues: CASSADRGAVETQYF.

The chain employs TRBV11-2 and TRBJ2-1; maybe TRBD2 (6 bases). Trimming cost V 0 bases and J 0 bases, with 18 bases left between them. This CDR3 spans 19 amino acids. Germline V gene sequence: CDR1 SGHAT, CDR2 FQNNGV. The CDR3 region is CASSLDPWGLQSSYNEQFF. The CDR3 region has the DNA TGTGCCAGCAGCTTAGATCCCTGGGGACTGCAGAGCTCCTACAATGAGCAGTTCTTC. The complete variable domain, with remaining parts taken from reference TRBV11-2 and TRBJ2-1, reads EAGVAQSPRYKIIEKRQSVAFWCNPISGHATLYWYQQILGQGPKLLIQFQNNGVVDDSQLPKDRFSAERLKGVDSTLKIQPAKLEDSAVYLCASSLDPWGLQSSYNEQFFGPGTRLTVL.

The chain combines TRBV11-2 with TRBJ2-4; possible D gene TRBD2, 5 bases. Trimming removed 4 bases from V and 14 bases from J, with 18 bases in between. This CDR3 region has 13 residues. Germline V gene sequence: CDR1 SGHAT, CDR2 FQNNGV. The CDR3 sequence: CASSSRVMGREYF. The CDR3 DNA reads as TGTGCCAGCAGCTCGCGGGTGATGGGGAGAGAGTACTTC.

This clone appeared once. This rearrangement joins TRBV28 to TRBJ2-4; D not certain. The germline V gene has CDR1 MDHEN and CDR2 SYDVKM. The CDR3 extends over 12 amino acids. The V end lost 3 bases, the J end lost 6 bases, and 6 bases lay between the germline ends. CDR3 residues: CASSFSVNIQYF. DNA of the CDR3: TGTGCCAGCAGTTTTTCCGTAAACATTCAGTACTTC.

The V call is TRBV3-1 (or the pseudogene TRBV3-2), the J call TRBJ2-3; the D is unclear. Per the germline V gene, CDR1 is LGHDT and CDR2 is YNNKEL (reference sequence). CDR3 length: 14 residues. V shed 6 bases and J shed 8 bases, with 18 bases lying between them. CDR3 region: CASSPTRTFATQYF. In nucleotides, the CDR3 is TGTGCCAGCAGTCCTACCCGCACGTTCGCTACGCAGTATTTT.

V is TRBV18 and J is TRBJ1-4; D perhaps matches TRBD1 (5 bases). Germline V CDR1 and CDR2: KGHSH, LQKENI. The CDR3 runs 14 residues. Between the trimmed V and J ends, which lost 0 bases and 8 bases, there was a span of 10 bases. CDR3 sequence: CASSPPSRGEKLFF. The CDR3 nucleotides read TGTGCCAGCTCACCACCTAGTAGGGGCGAAAAACTGTTTTTT. Full variable domain (remainder filled in from reference TRBV18 and TRBJ1-4): NAGVMQNPRHLVRRRGQEARLRCSPMKGHSHVYWYRQLPEEGLKFMVYLQKENIIDESGMPKERFSAEFPKEGPSILRIQQVVRGDSAAYFCASSPPSRGEKLFFGSGTQLSVL.

The chain carries TRBV5-1 and TRBJ1-1; 8 positions agree with TRBD1. This CDR3 contains 16 residues. After removal of 4 bases from V and 2 bases from J, the junction contained 10 bases not matched to a gene. Looked up from germline, CDR1 is SGHRS and CDR2 is YFSETQ. The CDR3 reads CASSTGQGRYNTEAFF. In DNA, the CDR3 is TGCGCCAGCAGCACTGGACAGGGAAGGTATAACACTGAAGCTTTCTTT.

This clone appeared once. The chain couples TRBV6-1 to TRBJ1-6; no clear D. V lost 0 bases and J 3 bases, leaving 3 bases between the germline ends. There are 14 residues in the CDR3. The germline gives CDR1 MNHNS, CDR2 SASEGT. DNA of the CDR3: TGTGCCAGCAGTGAAGCGTACTATAATTCACCCCTCCACTTT. It codes for CASSEAYYNSPLHF.

The V call is TRBV5-1, the J call TRBJ2-5; TRBD1 aligns across 7 bases. The germline V gene encodes CDR1 SGHRS and CDR2 YFSETQ. This CDR3 spans 15 amino acids. Trimming removed 0 bases from V and 2 bases from J; junction bases left unmatched: 4. The CDR3 here is CASSLAPGGQETQYF. The CDR3 region has the DNA TGCGCCAGCAGCTTGGCCCCAGGGGGACAAGAGACCCAGTACTTC.

The CDR3 loop is CASREGDTQYF. CDR3 coding DNA: TGCGCCAGCCGGGAGGGGGATACGCAGTATTTT. The chain carries TRBV5-1 and TRBJ2-3; 8 bases are a match to TRBD2. The CDR3 totals 11 residues. Germline V gene lookup returns CDR1 SGHRS and CDR2 YFSETQ. Germline trimming cut 7 bases from V and 6 bases from J; bases unmatched to any gene: 1.

This sequence joins TRBV30 and TRBJ1-3, with D possibly being TRBD1 (5 bases). The V gene lost 3 bases and the J gene lost 8 bases, with 14 bases spanning the gap. This CDR3 has 13 residues. Germline CDR1 is GTSNPN and CDR2 is SVGIG (reference sequence). The CDR3 sequence is CAWSDGGVDTIYF. Written as DNA, the CDR3 is TGTGCCTGGAGCGACGGGGGGGTAGACACCATATATTTT.

V is TRBV7-3 and J is TRBJ1-5; D is uncertain. CDR3 length: 13 residues. The V end lost 6 bases, the J end lost 4 bases, and 10 bases lay between the germline ends. Germline V lookup: CDR1 SGHTA, CDR2 FQGTGA. CDR3 coding DNA: TGTGCCAGCAGTCGAAACATGAATCAGCCCCAGCATTTT. It specifies CASSRNMNQPQHF.

This clone was counted only a few times. V is TRBV11-2 and J is TRBJ1-3; no firm D call. The CDR3 is made up of 16 amino acids. Germline CDR1 and CDR2: SGHAT and FQNNGV. The ends were cut back, 3 bases at V and 0 bases at J, with 12 bases in the middle. The CDR3 here is CASSLLQSSSGNTIYF. The DNA of the CDR3 is TGTGCCAGCAGCTTGTTACAGTCCTCCTCTGGAAACACCATATATTTT.

V gene TRBV6-5 combines with J gene TRBJ1-1; D remains ambiguous. The CDR3 totals 13 residues. Trimming pared 4 bases from V and 2 bases from J, leaving 8 bases between. CDR1 is MNHEY and CDR2 is SVGAGI in the germline V gene. The CDR3 DNA follows: TGTGCCAGCAGTTGGGGAGTCAACACTGAAGCTTTCTTT. This codes for CASSWGVNTEAFF.

Only a few counts were recorded for this clone. CDR3 loop: CASSTWSEAGYTF. The CDR3 DNA follows: TGTGCCAGCAGTACCTGGTCTGAGGCTGGCTACACCTTC. The chain carries TRBV28 and TRBJ1-2; D is ambiguous. The V gene's germline CDR1 is MDHEN and CDR2 SYDVKM. The CDR3 totals 13 residues. The V end lost 5 bases, the J end lost 7 bases, and 14 bases lay between the germline ends.

V and J are TRBV7-2 and TRBJ2-3; weak D call: TRBD1 (5 bases). CDR1 and CDR2 (germline): SGHTA, FQGNSA. There are 14 residues in the CDR3. Trimming took off 4 bases at V and 4 bases at J, with 12 bases between the two ends. DNA of the CDR3: TGTGCCAGCAGCTACCACGCCAGGGCAGATACGCAGTATTTT. This codes for CASSYHARADTQYF.